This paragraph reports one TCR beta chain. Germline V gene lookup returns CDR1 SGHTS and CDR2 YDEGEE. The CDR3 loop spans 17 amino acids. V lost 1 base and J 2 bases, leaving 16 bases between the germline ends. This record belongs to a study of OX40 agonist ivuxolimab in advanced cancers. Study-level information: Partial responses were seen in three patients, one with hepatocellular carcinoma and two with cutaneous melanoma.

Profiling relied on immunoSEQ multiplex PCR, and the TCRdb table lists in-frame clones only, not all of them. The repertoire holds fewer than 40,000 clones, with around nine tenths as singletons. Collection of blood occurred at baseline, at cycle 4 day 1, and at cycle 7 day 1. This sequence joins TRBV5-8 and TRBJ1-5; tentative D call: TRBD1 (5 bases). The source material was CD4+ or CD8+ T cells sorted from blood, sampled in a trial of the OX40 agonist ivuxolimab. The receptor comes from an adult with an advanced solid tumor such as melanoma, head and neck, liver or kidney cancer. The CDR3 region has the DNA TGTGCCAGCAGCTTGTTTGGGGGGTTGGGGGGCAATCAGCCCCAGCATTTT. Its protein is CASSLFGGLGGNQPQHF. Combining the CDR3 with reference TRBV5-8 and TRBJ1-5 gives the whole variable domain EAGVTQSPTHLIKTRGQQATLRCSPISGHTSVYWYQQALGLGLQFLLWYDEGEERNRGNFPPRFSGRQFPNYSSELNVNALELEDSALYLCASSLFGGLGGNQPQHFGDGTRLSIL.